The source of this TCR beta chain is a study of shared clonotypes between healthy human individuals. Terminally differentiated effector memory CD45RA+ cells were excluded by CCR7 positive selection of CD45RO-negative cells. It was across several immunoSEQ plates that each subset's genomic DNA was evenly split. Only in-frame clones appear in the TCRdb table, and some are missing; sequencing was by immunoSEQ multiplex PCR. The sample yields about 820,000 clones, about 91% seen once. A word on this clone: The antigen is undetermined.

Overall study results and limits: Sampling covered blood only; tissue repertoires likely differ.

The source material was naive CD8+ T cells sorted from blood. This sequence originates from a man aged 25-40 years in good health.

CDR3 in amino acids: CASSFGQGSHNEQFF. The CDR3 DNA is TGCGCCAGCAGCTTTGGACAGGGGTCTCACAATGAGCAGTTCTTC. The chain employs TRBV4-3 and TRBJ2-1; 9 nucleotides agree with TRBD1. Germline CDR1 reads LGHNA; CDR2 reads YSLEER. The CDR3 runs 15 residues. V shed 5 bases and J 5 bases; nucleotides not matched to a gene: 7.